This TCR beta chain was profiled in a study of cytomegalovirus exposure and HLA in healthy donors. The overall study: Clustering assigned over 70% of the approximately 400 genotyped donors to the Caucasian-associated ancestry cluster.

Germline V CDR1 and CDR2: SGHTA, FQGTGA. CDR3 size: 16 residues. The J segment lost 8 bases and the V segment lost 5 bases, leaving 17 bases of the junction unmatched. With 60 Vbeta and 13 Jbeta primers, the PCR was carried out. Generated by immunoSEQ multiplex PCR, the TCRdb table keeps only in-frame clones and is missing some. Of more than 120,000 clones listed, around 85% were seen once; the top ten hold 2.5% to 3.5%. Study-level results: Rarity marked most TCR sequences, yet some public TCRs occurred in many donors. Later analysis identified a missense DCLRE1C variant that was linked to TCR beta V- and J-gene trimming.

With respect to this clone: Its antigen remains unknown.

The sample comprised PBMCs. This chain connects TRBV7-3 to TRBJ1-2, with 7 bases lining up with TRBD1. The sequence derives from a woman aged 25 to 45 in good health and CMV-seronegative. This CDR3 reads CASSPAATTGVEGYTF. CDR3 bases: TGTGCCAGCAGCCCAGCAGCCACAACAGGGGTCGAAGGCTACACCTTC.